The 10 T cell receptor beta chains listed next were all sequenced from one sample in a study of human T cells and chemical hapten exposure. MiXCR was run by TCRdb on the RACE reads, yielding one entry per CDR3 protein. The table includes around 120,000 distinct CDR3 sequences, about 11% detected once. Time point noted: patch test 1, 2 weeks after DPC sensitization. Treatment given: therapeutic diphenylcyclopropenone sensitization with weekly scalp DPC. The sequences come from whole blood, collected in connection with sensitization to the hapten diphenylcyclopropenone (DPC). The receptor set was obtained from a woman in her forties with alopecia areata. Some clones in this sample may be carry-over from other donors' samples.

The sample holds many counts of this clonotype. This chain uses TRBV23-1 with TRBJ2-7; D is tentatively TRBD1 or TRBD2 (6 bases each). TRBV23-1 is an ORF, and what it does is uncertain. The V gene lost 8 bases and the J gene lost 2 bases, with 22 bases spanning the gap. The CDR3 extends over 16 amino acids. This CDR3 reads CASESQRGDSAYEQYF. The CDR3 nucleotides are TGCGCCAGCGAGTCCCAGAGGGGGGATAGCGCCTACGAGCAGTACTTC.

This clonotype was detected only a few times. V and J are TRBV27 and TRBJ2-7, with 7 bases identical to TRBD2. V dropped 7 bases and J dropped 4; count of bases not matched to a gene: 7. Per germline, CDR1 MNHEY and CDR2 SMNVEV (reference sequence). The CDR3 sequence is 13 residues long. The CDR3 region has the DNA TGTGCCAGCACCTTTTCGGGGGGATACGAGCAGTACTTC. This translates into CASTFSGGYEQYF.

The chain combines TRBV6-1 with TRBJ1-2; D is perhaps TRBD1 (6 bases). Germline CDR1 and CDR2: MNHNS and SASEGT. The V and J ends lost 10 bases and 0 bases respectively, with 15 bases between them. The CDR3 totals 14 residues. The CDR3 spells CATAGQNPNYGYTF. The CDR3 region has the DNA TGTGCCACTGCCGGACAGAACCCTAACTATGGCTACACCTTC.

The V gene is TRBV9, the J gene TRBJ2-3; D is unresolved. In germline, CDR1 is SGDLS, CDR2 YYNGEE. V shed 0 bases and J shed 2 bases, with 4 bases lying between them. This CDR3 is 13 amino acids long. CDR3 loop: CASSVDITDTQYF. The CDR3 nucleotides read TGTGCCAGCAGCGTAGATATCACAGATACGCAGTATTTT.

Only a few counts were recorded for this clonotype. The rearrangement uses TRBV25-1 and TRBJ1-4, with 12 bases that match TRBD1. CDR1 and CDR2 (germline): MGHDK, SYGVNS. Losses at the gene ends were 6 bases for V and 5 bases for J; bases not matched to a gene: 4. The CDR3 runs to 15 residues. The CDR3 spells CASRVGQGANEKLFF. CDR3 DNA sequence: TGTGCCAGCAGAGTGGGACAGGGGGCGAATGAAAAACTGTTTTTT. Complete variable domain (other parts from reference TRBV25-1 and TRBJ1-4): EADIYQTPRYLVIGTGKKITLECSQTMGHDKMYWYQQDPGMELHLIHYSYGVNSTEKGDLSSESTVSRIRTEHFPLTLESARPSHTSQYLCASRVGQGANEKLFFGSGTQLSVL.

The V and J genes are TRBV30 and TRBJ1-4, with D perhaps TRBD1 (5 bases). This CDR3 has 13 residues. The germline gives CDR1 GTSNPN, CDR2 SVGIG (reference sequence). Trimming removed 3 bases from V and 4 bases from J, with 9 bases in between. CDR3: CAWSRGVNEKLFF. As DNA, the CDR3 is TGTGCCTGGAGCCGGGGCGTTAATGAAAAACTGTTTTTT.

V gene TRBV5-4 combines with J gene TRBJ1-2; D might be TRBD1 (5 bases). The CDR3 is 12 amino acids. V was clipped by 4 bases and J by 6 bases, with 10 bases between them. Germline V CDR1 and CDR2: SGHNT, YYREEE (reference sequence). CDR3 amino acids: CASSPPTDGYTF. As DNA, the CDR3 is TGTGCCAGCAGCCCTCCGACAGATGGCTACACCTTC.

This clonotype was seen repeatedly, ten times or more. The chain couples TRBV27 to TRBJ2-3; 9 bases map to TRBD1. The trim removed 0 bases at V and 1 base at J, leaving 2 bases unmatched. The germline gives CDR1 MNHEY, CDR2 SMNVEV (reference sequence). This CDR3 has 16 residues. The CDR3: CASSLSWTGGTDTQYF. In DNA, the CDR3 is TGTGCCAGCAGTTTATCTTGGACAGGGGGCACAGATACGCAGTATTTT.

The chain uses TRBV29-1 and TRBJ2-7, with 10 bases that match TRBD1. Trimming took 8 bases from V and 7 from J; bases not matched to a gene: 11. CDR1 is SQVTM and CDR2 is ANQGSEA in the germline V gene. This CDR3 has 13 amino acids. The CDR3 region has the DNA TGCAGCCCTGACGGGACAGGGGACCGAGAGCAGTACTTC. Residues: CSPDGTGDREQYF.

This clonotype has just a few counts. The V call is TRBV5-1, the J call TRBJ1-2; 7 bases are a match to TRBD1. V trimming: 4 bases; J trimming: 4 bases; junction bases outside the gene matches: 7. CDR3 length: 14 amino acids. Germline values: CDR1 SGHRS, CDR2 YFSETQ. The CDR3 loop is CASSPTGAIYGYTF. The CDR3 DNA sequence: TGCGCCAGCAGCCCCACAGGGGCCATCTATGGCTACACCTTC.